This T cell receptor beta chain was captured by sequencing in a study of blood T cell repertoires in COVID-19. Study information: Acute and convalescent COVID-19 samples came from the United States, Italy and Spain. PBMCs, B-cell-depleted T cells, or T cells provided the cDNA or gDNA that made up the material.

This clone came up a few times. Original data processing: Amplification of reference gene primers provided the estimated nucleated cell counts. Profiled with immunoSEQ multiplex PCR; TCRdb holds only in-frame clones, not every one. V and J calls and clone size are given by that table; D and trimming were obtained from the DNA. The table records roughly 86,000 clones, about four fifths of them present only once. V dropped 3 bases and J dropped 3 bases, with 6 bases sitting between them. CDR3 length equals 13 residues. Germline values: CDR1 MNHEY, CDR2 SMNVEV (reference sequence). The chain employs TRBV27 and TRBJ1-3, with D unclear. Material: peripheral blood. This clonotype was obtained from a woman in her seventies with acute or convalescent COVID-19. Written as DNA, the CDR3 is TGTGCCAGCAGTTTTAACGGTGGAAACACCATATATTTT. This gives the protein CASSFNGGNTIYF.